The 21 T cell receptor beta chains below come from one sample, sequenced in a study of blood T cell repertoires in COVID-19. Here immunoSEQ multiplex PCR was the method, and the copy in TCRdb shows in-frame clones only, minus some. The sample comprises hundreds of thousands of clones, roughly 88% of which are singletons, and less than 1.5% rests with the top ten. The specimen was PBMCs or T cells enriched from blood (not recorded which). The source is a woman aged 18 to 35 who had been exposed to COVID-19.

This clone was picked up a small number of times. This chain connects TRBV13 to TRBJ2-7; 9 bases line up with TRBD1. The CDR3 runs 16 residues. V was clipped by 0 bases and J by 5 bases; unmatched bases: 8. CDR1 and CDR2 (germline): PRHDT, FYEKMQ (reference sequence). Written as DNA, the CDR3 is TGTGCCAGCAGCTTAGGCCCGTGGACAGGGGCCGACGAGCAGTACTTC. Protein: CASSLGPWTGADEQYF.

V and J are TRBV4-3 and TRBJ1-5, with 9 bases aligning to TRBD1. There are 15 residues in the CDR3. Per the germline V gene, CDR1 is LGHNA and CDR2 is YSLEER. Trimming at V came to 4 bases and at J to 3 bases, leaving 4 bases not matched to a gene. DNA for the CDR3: TGCGCCAGCAGCCCAGGGACAGGGAACAATCAGCCCCAGCATTTT. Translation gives CASSPGTGNNQPQHF.

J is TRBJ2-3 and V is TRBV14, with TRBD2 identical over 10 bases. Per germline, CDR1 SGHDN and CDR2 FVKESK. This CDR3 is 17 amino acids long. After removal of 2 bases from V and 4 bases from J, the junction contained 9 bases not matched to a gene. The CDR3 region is CASSQNLVLAGADTQYF. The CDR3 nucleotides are TGTGCCAGCAGCCAAAACCTCGTTCTAGCGGGAGCAGATACGCAGTATTTT.

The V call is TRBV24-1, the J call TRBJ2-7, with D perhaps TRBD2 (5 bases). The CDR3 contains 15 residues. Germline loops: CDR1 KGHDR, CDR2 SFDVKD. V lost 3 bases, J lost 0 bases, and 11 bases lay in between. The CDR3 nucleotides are TGTGCCACCAGTGATCCCGGACGGGGCTCCTACGAGCAGTACTTC. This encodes CATSDPGRGSYEQYF.

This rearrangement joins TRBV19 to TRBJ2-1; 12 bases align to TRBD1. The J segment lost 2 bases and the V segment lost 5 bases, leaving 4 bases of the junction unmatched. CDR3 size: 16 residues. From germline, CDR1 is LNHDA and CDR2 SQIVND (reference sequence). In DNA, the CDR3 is TGTGCCAGTAGTTCCGGGACAGGGGGCCCCTACAATGAGCAGTTCTTC. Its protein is CASSSGTGGPYNEQFF. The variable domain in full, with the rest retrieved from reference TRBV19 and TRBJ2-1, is DGGITQSPKYLFRKEGQNVTLSCEQNLNHDAMYWYRQDPGQGLRLIYYSQIVNDFQKGDIAEGYSVSREKKESFPLTVTSAQKNPTAFYLCASSSGTGGPYNEQFFGPGTRLTVL.

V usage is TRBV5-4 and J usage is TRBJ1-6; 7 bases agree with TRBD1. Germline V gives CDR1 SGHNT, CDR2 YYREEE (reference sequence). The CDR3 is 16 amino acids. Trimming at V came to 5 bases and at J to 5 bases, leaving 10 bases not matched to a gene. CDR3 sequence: CASRETGTRNNSPLHF. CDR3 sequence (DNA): TGTGCCAGCAGGGAGACAGGGACCCGAAATAATTCACCCCTCCACTTT.

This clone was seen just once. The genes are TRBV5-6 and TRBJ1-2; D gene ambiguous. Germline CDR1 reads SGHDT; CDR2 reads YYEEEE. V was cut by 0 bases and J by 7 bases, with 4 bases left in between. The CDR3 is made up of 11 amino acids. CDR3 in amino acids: CASSLGPGYTF. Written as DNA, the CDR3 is TGTGCCAGCAGCTTGGGGCCTGGCTACACCTTC.

The DNA for the CDR3 is TGCGCCAGCAGTGACCATTTGGGACAGGGAAGCTTCCGTGGGGCCAACGTCCTGACTTTC. Amino acid sequence: CASSDHLGQGSFRGANVLTF. The V call is TRBV10-2, the J call TRBJ2-6; 9 positions agree with TRBD1. The V gene's germline CDR1 is WSHSY and CDR2 SAAADI. After removal of 3 bases from V and 3 bases from J, the junction contained 15 bases not matched to a gene. The CDR3 consists of 20 residues.

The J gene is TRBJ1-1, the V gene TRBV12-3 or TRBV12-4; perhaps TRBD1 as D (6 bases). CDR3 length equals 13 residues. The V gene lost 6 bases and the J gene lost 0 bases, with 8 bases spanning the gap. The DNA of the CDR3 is TGTGCCAGCAGCGGACAGTTGAACACTGAAGCTTTCTTT. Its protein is CASSGQLNTEAFF.

The CDR3 DNA reads TGTGCCAGCAGCCGATCCGGGACTAAATACAATGAGCAGTTCTTC. It codes for CASSRSGTKYNEQFF. V usage is TRBV7-3 and J usage is TRBJ2-1; 7 bases align to TRBD2. The CDR3 totals 15 residues. In germline, CDR1 is SGHTA, CDR2 FQGTGA. V was clipped by 5 bases and J by 4 bases; unmatched bases: 8.

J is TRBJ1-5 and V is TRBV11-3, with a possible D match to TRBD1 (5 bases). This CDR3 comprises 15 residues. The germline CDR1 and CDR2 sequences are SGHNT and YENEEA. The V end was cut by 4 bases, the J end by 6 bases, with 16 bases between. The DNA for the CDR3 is TGTGCCAGCAGCTCACAAGGTAGGGGCTTTCAGCCCCAGCATTTT. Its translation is CASSSQGRGFQPQHF.

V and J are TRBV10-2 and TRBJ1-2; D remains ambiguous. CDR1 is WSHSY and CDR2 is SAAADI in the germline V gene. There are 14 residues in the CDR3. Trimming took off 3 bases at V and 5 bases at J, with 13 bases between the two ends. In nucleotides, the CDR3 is TGCGCCAGCAGTGATTTAGGTCAGGTGTATGGCTACACCTTC. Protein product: CASSDLGQVYGYTF.

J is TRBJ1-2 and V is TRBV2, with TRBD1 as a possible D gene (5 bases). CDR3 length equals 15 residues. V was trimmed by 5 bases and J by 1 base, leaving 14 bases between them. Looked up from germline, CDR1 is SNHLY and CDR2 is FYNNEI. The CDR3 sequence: CASSIGWGDNYGYTF. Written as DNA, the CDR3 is TGTGCCAGCAGTATAGGCTGGGGGGATAACTATGGCTACACCTTC.

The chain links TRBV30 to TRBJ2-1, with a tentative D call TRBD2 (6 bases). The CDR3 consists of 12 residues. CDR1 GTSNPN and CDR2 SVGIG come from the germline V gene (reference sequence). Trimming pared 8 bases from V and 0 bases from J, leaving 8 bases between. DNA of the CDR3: TGTGCCCGGGACTCCTCCTACAATGAGCAGTTCTTC. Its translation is CARDSSYNEQFF.

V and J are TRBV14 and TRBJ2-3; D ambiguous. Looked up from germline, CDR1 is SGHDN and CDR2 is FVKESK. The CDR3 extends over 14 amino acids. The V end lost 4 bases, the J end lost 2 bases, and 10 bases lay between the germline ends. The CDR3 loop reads CASSPVALTDTQYF. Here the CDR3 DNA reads TGTGCCAGCAGCCCGGTCGCACTCACAGATACGCAGTATTTT.

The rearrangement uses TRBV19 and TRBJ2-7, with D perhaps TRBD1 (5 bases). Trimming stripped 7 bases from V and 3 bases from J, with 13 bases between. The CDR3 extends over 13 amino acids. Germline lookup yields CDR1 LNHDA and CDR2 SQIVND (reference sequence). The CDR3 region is CASMSSRGYEQYF. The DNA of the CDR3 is TGTGCCAGTATGTCATCAAGGGGCTACGAGCAGTACTTC.

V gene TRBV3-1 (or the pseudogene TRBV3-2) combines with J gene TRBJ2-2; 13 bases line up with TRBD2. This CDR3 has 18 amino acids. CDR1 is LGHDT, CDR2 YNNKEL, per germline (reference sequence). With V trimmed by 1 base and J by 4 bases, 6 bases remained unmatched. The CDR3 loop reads CASSQAGLAGEGTGELFF. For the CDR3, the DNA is TGTGCCAGCAGCCAAGCCGGACTAGCGGGAGAGGGCACCGGGGAGCTGTTTTTT.

CDR3: CASSLPTNRELRGANVLTF. The DNA of the CDR3 is TGTGCCAGCAGCTTACCCACGAACAGGGAACTAAGAGGGGCCAACGTCCTGACTTTC. The J gene is TRBJ2-6, the V gene TRBV7-7; possible D gene TRBD1, 6 bases. Germline values: CDR1 SSHAT, CDR2 FNYEAQ (reference sequence). The V gene lost 2 bases and the J gene lost 4 bases, with 21 bases spanning the gap. CDR3 length equals 19 residues.

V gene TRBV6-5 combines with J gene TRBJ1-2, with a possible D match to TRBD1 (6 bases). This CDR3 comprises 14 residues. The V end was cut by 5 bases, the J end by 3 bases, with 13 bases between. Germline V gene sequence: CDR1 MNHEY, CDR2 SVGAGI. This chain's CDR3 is CASSTRTDYYGYTF. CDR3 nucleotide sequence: TGTGCCAGCAGTACAAGGACAGACTACTATGGCTACACCTTC.

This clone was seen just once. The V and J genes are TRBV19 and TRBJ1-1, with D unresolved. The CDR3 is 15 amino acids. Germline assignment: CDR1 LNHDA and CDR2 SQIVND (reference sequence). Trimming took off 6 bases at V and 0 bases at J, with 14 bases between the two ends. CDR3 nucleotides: TGTGCCAGTAGGACGGGGAGAAGGATGAACACTGAAGCTTTCTTT. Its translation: CASRTGRRMNTEAFF. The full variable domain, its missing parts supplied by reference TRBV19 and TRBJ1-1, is DGGITQSPKYLFRKEGQNVTLSCEQNLNHDAMYWYRQDPGQGLRLIYYSQIVNDFQKGDIAEGYSVSREKKESFPLTVTSAQKNPTAFYLCASRTGRRMNTEAFFGQGTRLTVV.

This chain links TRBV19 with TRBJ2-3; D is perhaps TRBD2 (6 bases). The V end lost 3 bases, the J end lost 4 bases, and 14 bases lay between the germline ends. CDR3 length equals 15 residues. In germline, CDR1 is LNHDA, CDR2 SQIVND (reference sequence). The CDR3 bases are TGTGCCAGTAGTATTCAATTTCGGGGGTCAGATACGCAGTATTTT. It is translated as CASSIQFRGSDTQYF. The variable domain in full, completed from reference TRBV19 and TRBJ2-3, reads DGGITQSPKYLFRKEGQNVTLSCEQNLNHDAMYWYRQDPGQGLRLIYYSQIVNDFQKGDIAEGYSVSREKKESFPLTVTSAQKNPTAFYLCASSIQFRGSDTQYFGPGTRLTVL.